This T cell receptor (beta chain) was captured in a study of blood T cell repertoires in COVID-19. Study details: The United States, Italy and Spain supplied acute and convalescent COVID-19 samples. PBMCs, B-cell-depleted T cells, or T cells were the source of the cDNA or gDNA that made up the material.

The V gene lost 5 bases and the J gene lost 1 base, with 9 bases spanning the gap. Germline V gene sequence: CDR1 SGHTA, CDR2 FQGNSA. The CDR3 runs to 14 residues. In the authors' workflow: Using reference gene primer amplification, nucleated cell counts were estimated. Assay used: immunoSEQ multiplex PCR; TCRdb lists only in-frame clones, some missing. That table furnishes V, J and clone size, whereas the DNA furnished D and trimming. The sample holds around 260,000 clones, around 88% seen once. This chain connects TRBV7-2 to TRBJ1-3; D is unclear. The receptor's source is a young man with active or convalescent COVID-19. The sequenced material came from peripheral blood. The CDR3 sequence: CASSKEVSGNTIYF. The CDR3 bases are TGTGCCAGCAGCAAGGAGGTTTCTGGAAACACCATATATTTT.